One and the same sample provided the 17 T cell receptor beta chains below, sequenced in a study of blood T cell repertoires in COVID-19. Sequenced by immunoSEQ multiplex PCR; TCRdb stores in-frame clones only, minus some. The sample comprises fewer than 300,000 clones, around 85% of which are singletons, and 0.7% to 1% rests with the top ten. Material for sequencing was peripheral blood. The receptors originated from a human donor with COVID-19, enrolled during active disease. The donor label of this sample is uncertain.

The CDR3 loop is CAWSPGPSGNTIYF. The CDR3 DNA follows: TGTGCCTGGAGCCCGGGTCCTTCTGGAAACACCATATATTTT. V gene TRBV30 combines with J gene TRBJ1-3, with D unresolved. The germline V and J ends were trimmed by 3 bases and 1 base, with 10 bases remaining between them. CDR1 and CDR2 (germline): GTSNPN, SVGIG (reference sequence). The CDR3 length is 14 residues.

The chain employs TRBV18 and TRBJ1-1; D is possibly TRBD1 (6 bases). Germline V CDR1 and CDR2: KGHSH, LQKENI. The CDR3 sequence is 14 residues long. Trimming stripped 2 bases from V and 4 bases from J, with 11 bases between. The CDR3 spells CASSPNRDGTEAFF. In DNA, the CDR3 is TGTGCCAGCTCACCAAACAGGGATGGCACTGAAGCTTTCTTT.

The chain combines TRBV28 with TRBJ1-5; TRBD1 matches 8 bases. The CDR3 sequence is 16 residues long. In germline, CDR1 is MDHEN, CDR2 SYDVKM. J was trimmed by 3 bases and V by 5 bases; bases with no gene match: 9. CDR3 sequence: CASSTQGARFNQPQHF. The CDR3 nucleotides read TGTGCCAGCAGTACCCAGGGGGCGAGGTTCAATCAGCCCCAGCATTTT.

The V call is TRBV11-2, the J call TRBJ2-5, with D perhaps TRBD2 (5 bases). Germline V gene sequence: CDR1 SGHAT, CDR2 FQNNGV. The CDR3 extends over 12 amino acids. The V end was cut by 3 bases, the J end by 3 bases, with 5 bases between. This chain's CDR3 is CASSLTKETQYF. The DNA for the CDR3 is TGTGCCAGCAGCTTGACTAAAGAGACCCAGTACTTC.

This clone was observed a few times. The chain uses TRBV30 and TRBJ1-5; D may be TRBD1 (5 bases). V lost 1 base, J lost 0 bases, and 13 bases lay in between. The CDR3 covers 16 residues. Germline V gene data show CDR1 as GTSNPN and CDR2 as SVGIG (reference sequence). Here the CDR3 DNA reads TGTGCCTGGAGTGACCGCCGGGGGTATAGCAATCAGCCCCAGCATTTT. It is translated as CAWSDRRGYSNQPQHF.

V gene TRBV5-1 combines with J gene TRBJ2-7; no definite D call. The CDR3 runs to 14 residues. Trimming took 0 bases from V and 2 from J, leaving 9 bases between them. The germline gives CDR1 SGHRS, CDR2 YFSETQ. The CDR3 loop is CASSLDSSTYEQYF. CDR3 DNA: TGCGCCAGCAGCTTGGACTCGTCCACCTACGAGCAGTACTTC.

This chain links TRBV7-8 with TRBJ2-2; tentatively, D is TRBD2 (5 bases). CDR3 size: 17 residues. Germline assignment: CDR1 SGHVS and CDR2 FQNEAQ. Trimming removed 1 base from V and 3 bases from J, with 15 bases in between. CDR3 DNA: TGTGCCAGCAGCTTAGAGAGGGTCAGATCGTACACCGGGGAGCTGTTTTTT. This codes for CASSLERVRSYTGELFF.

The sample holds one count of this clone. Distinct nucleotide sequences in the sample also encode this CDR3. The rearrangement uses TRBV6-5 and TRBJ1-1, with D tentatively TRBD1 (5 bases). V was cut by 0 bases and J by 5 bases, with 7 bases left in between. Germline CDR1 is MNHEY and CDR2 is SVGAGI. The CDR3 totals 13 residues. The CDR3 is CASSYSRVTEAFF. CDR3 nucleotides: TGTGCCAGCAGTTACTCCAGGGTTACTGAAGCTTTCTTT.

This sequence joins TRBV10-2 and TRBJ2-7; 10 nucleotides line up with TRBD2. This CDR3 spans 16 amino acids. The germline CDR1 and CDR2 sequences are WSHSY and SAAADI. V lost 6 bases and J lost 0; bases outside the gene matches: 8. This CDR3 reads CASREVGLATSYEQYF. CDR3 DNA: TGCGCCAGCAGAGAGGTGGGACTAGCGACCTCCTACGAGCAGTACTTC.

V is TRBV21-1 and J is TRBJ2-2; the table gives TRBD2 as D, unverified against the DNA. TRBV21-1 is labeled a pseudogene. There are 19 residues in the CDR3. CDR3 coding DNA: TGTGCCAGCAGCAAAGAAATGAGCGGGAGGCCCGCATGCACCGGGGAGCTGTTTTTT. Protein: CASSKEMSGRPACTGELFF.

J is TRBJ2-7 and V is TRBV7-9; TRBD1 is a possible D gene (5 bases). CDR1 and CDR2 from the germline V gene are SEHNR and FQNEAQ (reference sequence). The V and J ends lost 4 bases and 6 bases respectively, with 19 bases between them. The CDR3 totals 15 residues. CDR3 bases: TGTGCCAGCAGCTCCCGTGGTAGCAGGGTAGCCGAGCAGTACTTC. It translates to CASSSRGSRVAEQYF.

DNA for the CDR3: TGTGCCAGCAGCTTGGACTTGGCCTTCGGGGTCGAGCAGTACTTC. It yields the protein CASSLDLAFGVEQYF. V and J are TRBV5-6 and TRBJ2-7; the D gene is possibly TRBD2 (5 bases). Germline CDR1 is SGHDT and CDR2 is YYEEEE. V lost 0 bases and J 6 bases, leaving 16 bases between the germline ends. The CDR3 sequence is 15 residues long. Looking up the rest from reference TRBV5-6 and TRBJ2-7 gives the full variable domain: DAGVTQSPTHLIKTRGQQVTLRCSPKSGHDTVSWYQQALGQGPQFIFQYYEEEERQRGNFPDRFSGHQFPNYSSELNVNALLLGDSALYLCASSLDLAFGVEQYFGPGTRLTVT.

The chain employs TRBV6-5 and TRBJ2-7, with 11 bases lining up with TRBD1. V dropped 3 bases and J dropped 4; count of bases not matched to a gene: 8. The CDR3 spans 16 residues. CDR1 is MNHEY, CDR2 SVGAGI, per germline. CDR3 in DNA: TGTGCCAGCAGTTATCTCCCGGGACAGGGGGGGTACGAGCAGTACTTC. Its translation is CASSYLPGQGGYEQYF.

CDR3 sequence reads: CASSLRLAGATREQFF. CDR3 DNA sequence: TGCGCCAGCAGCCTTCGACTAGCGGGAGCAACTAGGGAGCAGTTCTTC. This sequence joins TRBV4-3 and TRBJ2-1; 12 bases agree with TRBD2. The V segment lost 4 bases and the J segment 10 bases; nucleotides outside the gene matches: 11. The CDR3 has 16 residues. CDR1 is LGHNA and CDR2 is YSLEER in the germline V gene.

The rearrangement joins TRBV18 to TRBJ1-5; TRBD1 might be the D (5 bases). Trimming cost V 3 bases and J 2 bases, with 11 bases left between them. Germline V gives CDR1 KGHSH, CDR2 LQKENI. The CDR3 consists of 15 residues. CDR3 coding DNA: TGTGCCAGCTCACCTGGCAGGGAGGGCAATCAGCCCCAGCATTTT. It specifies CASSPGREGNQPQHF.

The chain links TRBV9 to TRBJ1-2; D is possibly TRBD1 (6 bases). Germline CDR1 and CDR2: SGDLS and YYNGEE. CDR3 size: 14 residues. The germline V and J ends were trimmed by 0 bases and 4 bases, with 10 bases remaining between them. DNA for the CDR3: TGTGCCAGCAGCGTAGGGCAGGGGACCTATGGCTACACCTTC. This gives the protein CASSVGQGTYGYTF.

V usage is TRBV7-6 and J usage is TRBJ1-5, with D maybe TRBD1 (5 bases). With 5 bases removed from V and 7 bases from J, the gap between germline ends came to 15 bases. The CDR3 is 14 residues long. The germline CDR1 and CDR2 sequences are SGHVS and FNYEAQ. The CDR3: CASSPQGSEQPQHF. CDR3 DNA: TGTGCCAGCAGCCCTCAGGGCTCGGAACAGCCCCAGCATTTT.